These 25 T cell receptor beta chains came from one sample sequenced in a study of T cell clonality in common variable immunodeficiency. Study-level results: In common variable immunodeficiency, TCR beta chains reportedly carried fewer deletions and N-nucleotide insertions.

Only in-frame clones appear in the TCRdb table, and some are missing; sequencing was by immunoSEQ multiplex PCR. The repertoire consists of 25,000 or so clones, none detected only once. The antigens of these receptors remain unknown. Specimen: peripheral blood mononuclear cells. Receptors originate from a human donor with common variable immunodeficiency.

This clone was detected many times. The sequenced fragment ends 3 residues before the CDR3 boundary, so the rest is inferred from the germline J gene. The chain has TRBV5-1 and TRBJ1-1; D is perhaps TRBD1 (5 bases). The V gene lost 5 bases and the J gene lost 0 bases, with 11 bases spanning the gap. CDR1 SGHRS and CDR2 YFSETQ come from the germline V gene. The CDR3 sequence is 14 residues long. The sequenced CDR3 bases are TGCGCCAGCAGTTTTGGACACCTGAACACTGAA. Translating it yields CASSFGHLNTE. The whole CDR3 sequence is CASSFGHLNTEAFF. Filled out from reference TRBV5-1 and TRBJ1-1, the complete variable domain reads KAGVTQTPRYLIKTRGQQVTLSCSPISGHRSVSWYQQTPGQGLQFLFEYFSETQRNKGNFPGRFSGRQFSNSRSEMNVSTLELGDSALYLCASSFGHLNTEAFFGQGTRLTVV.

This clone was seen many times. The read ends 3 residues before the CDR3 terminus; that terminus is restored from the germline J gene. The rearrangement links TRBV7-6 to TRBJ2-5; TRBD2 might be the D (5 bases). The CDR3 is 14 amino acids. Per the germline V gene, CDR1 is SGHVS and CDR2 is FNYEAQ. The V gene lost 5 bases and the J gene lost 5 bases, with 15 bases spanning the gap. CDR3 region: CASSLSRVAETQYF. CDR3 DNA, as far as it was read: TGTGCCAGCAGCCTATCGCGGGTTGCGGAGACC.

Ten or more counts support this clone. The read stops 3 residues short of the end of the CDR3; the missing end is completed from the germline J gene. The chain recombines TRBV2 with TRBJ2-1, with 14 bases fitting TRBD2. With 6 bases clipped from V and 9 bases from J, the junction kept 4 bases outside the gene matches. Germline CDR1 and CDR2: SNHLY and FYNNEI. The CDR3 contains 14 residues. Partial CDR3 DNA: TGTGCCAGCAGGGGACTAGCGGGAGTTCGTGAG. Translation: CASRGLAGVRE. The whole CDR3 sequence reads CASRGLAGVREQFF.

Only a few counts were recorded for this clone. The observed sequence ends 3 residues before the CDR3 terminus, with the missing tail filled in from the germline J gene. J is TRBJ1-5 and V is TRBV19; D is undetermined. With 5 bases removed from V and 0 bases from J, the gap between germline ends came to 11 bases. Germline lookup yields CDR1 LNHDA and CDR2 SQIVND (reference sequence). The CDR3 runs to 15 residues. The covered CDR3 bases are TGTGCCAGTAGTCGAGAACAGATTAGCAATCAGCCC. Protein: CASSREQISNQP. The full CDR3 sequence reads CASSREQISNQPQHF.

This clone was counted a few times. The CDR3 sequence is CASKRDNSYNEQFF. Partial CDR3 DNA: TGCGCCAGCAAGAGGGACAACTCCTACAATGAG. J is TRBJ2-1 and V is TRBV5-1; D perhaps matches TRBD1 (6 bases). The sequenced fragment ends 3 residues before the CDR3 boundary, so the rest is inferred from the germline J gene. V was cut by 6 bases and J by 0 bases, with 10 bases left in between. Germline CDR1 SGHRS, CDR2 YFSETQ. The CDR3 has 14 amino acids. The whole variable domain, remainder taken from reference TRBV5-1 and TRBJ2-1, is KAGVTQTPRYLIKTRGQQVTLSCSPISGHRSVSWYQQTPGQGLQFLFEYFSETQRNKGNFPGRFSGRQFSNSRSEMNVSTLELGDSALYLCASKRDNSYNEQFFGPGTRLTVL.

As regards this clone: The CDR3 is cut off 3 residues early in the read; its end comes from the germline J gene. The chain has TRBV11-2 and TRBJ2-2; TRBD2 is a possible D gene (6 bases). In germline, CDR1 is SGHAT, CDR2 FQNNGV. This CDR3 region has 15 residues. The V end lost 5 bases, the J end lost 1 base, and 11 bases lay between the germline ends. The DNA read from the CDR3 is TGTGCCAGCAGCCGGGATAGCGGGAACACCGGGGAG. Encoded protein: CASSRDSGNTGE. The whole CDR3 sequence is CASSRDSGNTGELFF. The full variable domain, with the rest looked up from reference TRBV11-2 and TRBJ2-2, is EAGVAQSPRYKIIEKRQSVAFWCNPISGHATLYWYQQILGQGPKLLIQFQNNGVVDDSQLPKDRFSAERLKGVDSTLKIQPAKLEDSAVYLCASSRDSGNTGELFFGEGSRLTVL.

This clone was counted at least ten times. The CDR3 end lies 3 residues beyond the end of the read and is filled in from the germline J gene. The V gene is TRBV18, the J gene TRBJ1-1, with D perhaps TRBD1 (6 bases). Germline V gives CDR1 KGHSH, CDR2 LQKENI. This CDR3 region has 14 residues. Trimming took 3 bases from V and 1 from J, leaving 9 bases between them. CDR3 protein: CASSPGQQNTEAFF. CDR3 DNA, as far as it was read: TGTGCCAGCTCACCTGGACAGCAGAACACTGAA.

At least ten counts were recorded for this clone. The sequenced part of the CDR3 DNA is TGCGCCAGCAGCTTGGGACAGATAGAGACC. Protein sequence: CASSLGQIET. In full, the CDR3 reads CASSLGQIETQYF. This chain connects TRBV5-1 to TRBJ2-5; the D gene is possibly TRBD1 (5 bases). The read ends 3 residues before the CDR3 terminus; that terminus is restored from the germline J gene. CDR3 length: 13 residues. V lost 0 bases and J 4 bases, leaving 7 bases between the germline ends. CDR1 and CDR2 from the germline V gene are SGHRS and YFSETQ.

This clone has a count of ten or more. Read coverage stops 3 residues before the CDR3 terminus; the germline J gene supplies the remainder. The chain has TRBV20-1 and TRBJ2-3; weak D call: TRBD2 (7 bases). Germline CDR1 and CDR2: DFQATT and SNEGSKA (reference sequence). V lost 5 bases and J lost 2, with 14 bases in between. The CDR3 consists of 14 residues. The sequenced part of the CDR3 DNA is TGCAGTGCTCCCGGGGGGCGGAACACAGATACG. It translates to CSAPGGRNTDT. The entire CDR3 is CSAPGGRNTDTQYF.

A word on this clone: The read stops 3 residues short of the end of the CDR3; the missing end is completed from the germline J gene. The V and J genes are TRBV5-1 and TRBJ1-2, with TRBD1 matching 9 bases. V lost 0 bases to trimming and J lost 7 bases; unmatched junction nucleotides: 1. This CDR3 has 13 amino acids. Germline CDR1 SGHRS, CDR2 YFSETQ. Partial CDR3 DNA: TGCGCCAGCAGCTTGGTGACAGGGGGTGGC. This gives the protein CASSLVTGGG. The full CDR3 reads CASSLVTGGGYTF.

As for this clone: The CDR3 end lies 3 residues beyond the end of the read and is filled in from the germline J gene. The genes are TRBV5-1 and TRBJ2-3; D perhaps matches TRBD1 (6 bases). Trimming took off 2 bases at V and 5 bases at J, with 12 bases between the two ends. CDR3 length: 14 residues. Germline V CDR1 and CDR2: SGHRS, YFSETQ. The CDR3 loop reads CASSFVSGVDTQYF. The CDR3 DNA, read in part, is TGCGCCAGCAGCTTTGTATCAGGGGTAGATACG. Variable domain in full (rest from reference TRBV5-1 and TRBJ2-3): KAGVTQTPRYLIKTRGQQVTLSCSPISGHRSVSWYQQTPGQGLQFLFEYFSETQRNKGNFPGRFSGRQFSNSRSEMNVSTLELGDSALYLCASSFVSGVDTQYFGPGTRLTVL.

This clone was seen ten or more times. The read is 3 residues too short to cover the CDR3 end, so that end is filled in from the germline J gene. The chain uses TRBV30 and TRBJ2-2, with 7 nucleotides matching TRBD1. V shed 2 bases and J 5 bases; nucleotides not matched to a gene: 2. Germline lookup yields CDR1 GTSNPN and CDR2 SVGIG (reference sequence). CDR3 length equals 13 residues. The CDR3: CAWSPQGTGELFF. The CDR3 bases that were read are TGTGCCTGGAGTCCACAGGGGACCGGGGAG.

A word on this clone: A read error may produce the germline difference seen at one junction end. The read terminates 3 residues ahead of where the CDR3 ends, so the germline J gene completes it. This rearrangement joins TRBV2 to TRBJ1-5, with 7 positions matching TRBD1. Germline assignment: CDR1 SNHLY and CDR2 FYNNEI. CDR3 length equals 16 residues. The sequenced CDR3 bases are TGTGCCAGCAGCCTACAGGGACAGTTAAGCAGTCAGCCC. Translation: CASSLQGQLSSQP. The whole CDR3 region reads CASSLQGQLSSQPQHF.

This clone showed up just a few times. The CDR3 extends 3 residues past the end of the read, so its final part is completed from the germline J gene. The genes are TRBV19 and TRBJ2-2; 8 nucleotides align to TRBD1. The length of the CDR3 is 13 residues. Germline V lookup: CDR1 LNHDA, CDR2 SQIVND (reference sequence). J lost 7 bases, V lost 8 bases, and 6 bases had no gene match. The CDR3 sequence is CASSDRADGELFF. Incomplete CDR3 DNA: TGTGCCAGTTCGGACAGGGCGGACGGGGAG. Full variable domain (missing parts from reference TRBV19 and TRBJ2-2): DGGITQSPKYLFRKEGQNVTLSCEQNLNHDAMYWYRQDPGQGLRLIYYSQIVNDFQKGDIAEGYSVSREKKESFPLTVTSAQKNPTAFYLCASSDRADGELFFGEGSRLTVL.

Turning to this clone: The CDR3 goes on 3 residues after the read ends, and that part is filled in from the germline J gene. The chain has TRBV30 and TRBJ1-1; D is uncertain. Germline V gene sequence: CDR1 GTSNPN, CDR2 SVGIG (reference sequence). This CDR3 contains 14 residues. V was clipped by 0 bases and J by 1 base, with 9 bases between them. The sequenced part of the CDR3 DNA is TGTGCCTGGAGTGTACAATTATGGAACACTGAA. It translates to CAWSVQLWNTE. From start to end, the CDR3 is CAWSVQLWNTEAFF.

This clone was picked up a small number of times. With the read ending 3 residues before the CDR3 end, the germline J gene is used to fill in that end. V and J are TRBV19 and TRBJ2-3; tentatively, D is TRBD1 (5 bases). The CDR3 has 13 residues. V dropped 5 bases and J dropped 4 bases, with 10 bases sitting between them. The germline CDR1 and CDR2 sequences are LNHDA and SQIVND (reference sequence). The part of the CDR3 DNA that was read is TGTGCCAGTAGTCTGACAGTCGCAGATACG. Translating gives CASSLTVADT. The entire CDR3 reads CASSLTVADTQYF.

This clone has at least ten counts. The CDR3 DNA, read in part, is TGTGCCAGCAGCTTAAACAGGGAGGACGAG. This gives the protein CASSLNREDE. The whole CDR3 sequence is CASSLNREDEQYF. The chain combines TRBV7-3 with TRBJ2-7; TRBD1 or TRBD2 may be the D gene (6 bases each). The CDR3 extends 3 residues past the end of the read, so its final part is completed from the germline J gene. Germline CDR1 SGHTA, CDR2 FQGTGA. The V end lost 1 base, the J end lost 5 bases, and 9 bases lay between the germline ends. This CDR3 spans 13 amino acids.

This clone was seen a handful of times. The missing CDR3 end, 3 residues past where the read stops, is filled in from the germline J gene. The rearrangement uses TRBV19 and TRBJ1-1; D uncertain. Germline lookup yields CDR1 LNHDA and CDR2 SQIVND (reference sequence). The CDR3 consists of 14 residues. V was shortened by 2 bases and J by 2 bases, with 9 bases between the two germline ends. This CDR3 reads CASSISGLNTEAFF. CDR3 DNA, as far as it was read: TGTGCCAGTAGTATATCAGGTCTTAACACTGAA.

This clone was observed many times. The DNA ends 3 residues before the CDR3 does, and the rest of the CDR3 is filled in from the germline J gene. The J gene is TRBJ2-3, the V gene TRBV5-1; 9 bases are shared with TRBD2. This CDR3 spans 16 amino acids. Germline V gene sequence: CDR1 SGHRS, CDR2 YFSETQ. Trimming at V came to 4 bases and at J to 0 bases, leaving 6 bases not matched to a gene. Partial CDR3 DNA: TGCGCCAGCAGCCCCCGTAGCGGGAGCAGCACAGATACG. Translating gives CASSPRSGSSTDT. In full, the CDR3 reads CASSPRSGSSTDTQYF.

The sample holds a few counts of this clone. The CDR3 end lies 3 residues beyond the end of the read and is filled in from the germline J gene. The chain combines TRBV7-6 with TRBJ2-3, with 10 bases matching TRBD1. V shed 5 bases, J shed 4 bases, and the junction held 6 bases outside the gene matches. Per germline, CDR1 SGHVS and CDR2 FNYEAQ. This CDR3 comprises 15 residues. CDR3 DNA (partial): TGTGCCAGCAGCCAAACCGGGACAGGGGCAGATACG. Amino acids: CASSQTGTGADT. The whole CDR3 is CASSQTGTGADTQYF.

This clone was found a few times. The DNA ends 3 residues before the CDR3 does, and the rest of the CDR3 is filled in from the germline J gene. The chain couples TRBV6-1 to TRBJ2-7; tentative D call: TRBD2 (5 bases). The CDR3 loop spans 16 amino acids. Germline V lookup: CDR1 MNHNS, CDR2 SASEGT. The V and J ends lost 0 bases and 0 bases respectively, with 12 bases between them. The CDR3 sequence is CASSEASADLSYEQYF. Incomplete CDR3 DNA: TGTGCCAGCAGTGAAGCTTCAGCGGACCTCTCCTACGAG.

Remarks on this clone: The DNA ends 3 residues before the CDR3 does, and the rest of the CDR3 is filled in from the germline J gene. The V call is TRBV2, the J call TRBJ1-1; 9 bases match TRBD1. Germline CDR1 and CDR2: SNHLY and FYNNEI. CDR3 size: 12 residues. CDR3 bases read: TGTGCCAGCACGGGACAGGGTACCGAA. Translating it yields CASTGQGTE. In full, the CDR3 reads CASTGQGTEAFF.

This clone has a count of ten or more. The sequence runs out 3 residues before the end of the CDR3; the remainder is reconstructed from the germline J gene. J is TRBJ2-3 and V is TRBV19; 13 positions agree with TRBD2. V was clipped by 3 bases and J by 4 bases; unmatched bases: 4. Germline CDR1 LNHDA, CDR2 SQIVND (reference sequence). CDR3 length: 16 amino acids. CDR3 DNA (partial): TGTGCCAGTAGTATGAACGGACTAGCGGGAGCAGATACG. This encodes CASSMNGLAGADT. The entire CDR3 sequence reads CASSMNGLAGADTQYF.

This clone showed up just a few times. From the germline J gene comes the end of the CDR3, since the read stops 3 residues before it. This chain joins TRBV19 and TRBJ2-5; TRBD1 agrees at 8 bases. The ends lost 5 bases at V and 7 bases at J; junction bases unmatched: 9. CDR1 and CDR2 from the germline V gene are LNHDA and SQIVND (reference sequence). The length of the CDR3 is 14 residues. The CDR3 DNA, read in part, is TGTGCCAGTAGTTCGGACAGGGTTTCGCGGACC. This codes for CASSSDRVSRT. The full CDR3 sequence reads CASSSDRVSRTQYF.

In regard to this clone: The read stops 3 residues short of the end of the CDR3; the missing end is completed from the germline J gene. This rearrangement joins TRBV5-1 to TRBJ2-3; 9 nucleotides line up with TRBD2. CDR1 and CDR2 (germline): SGHRS, YFSETQ. This CDR3 has 15 amino acids. J gave up 4 bases and V 4 bases, and 7 bases lay outside the gene matches. The covered CDR3 bases are TGCGCCAGCAGCGAAGGCGGGGGGGGATCAGATACG. Translation gives CASSEGGGGSDT. The full CDR3 protein reads CASSEGGGGSDTQYF.